Presented here are 12 T cell receptor beta chains from one specimen sequenced in a study of Ad26.COV2.S vaccination and SARS-CoV-2 variants. The method was immunoSEQ multiplex PCR; TCRdb's version includes in-frame clones alone and lacks a portion of them. The sample has nearly 400,000 clones; over 75% are singletons. Specified treatment: about 20 received Ad26.COV2.S at low or high dose, single or two shots; five or six received placebo; per-sample allocation not given. After the first vaccine or placebo injection, samples were drawn on day 63. The sample was peripheral blood, taken in a trial of Ad26.COV2.S vaccine versus placebo. All receptors derive from a person between 18 and 59 years old who received the Ad26.COV2.S COVID-19 vaccine or a placebo.

The V call is TRBV20-1, the J call TRBJ1-4, with D perhaps matching TRBD1 (5 bases). The CDR3 spans 16 residues. Trimming stripped 3 bases from V and 0 bases from J, with 14 bases between. CDR1 and CDR2 (germline): DFQATT, SNEGSKA (reference sequence). The CDR3 nucleotides read TGCAGTGCTAGTTGGCAGGGCCGATCAACTAATGAAAAACTGTTTTTT. This sequence encodes CSASWQGRSTNEKLFF.

V is TRBV3-1 (or the pseudogene TRBV3-2) and J is TRBJ2-6; no firm D call. The CDR3 sequence is 19 residues long. V was shortened by 2 bases and J by 0 bases, with 17 bases between the two germline ends. Germline CDR1 LGHDT, CDR2 YNNKEL (reference sequence). CDR3 residues: CASSQSPTVRISGANVLTF. The CDR3 nucleotides read TGTGCCAGCAGCCAATCTCCTACGGTACGGATCTCTGGGGCCAACGTCCTGACTTTC.

V and J are TRBV18 and TRBJ2-5, with D possibly TRBD2 on 5 matching bases. The CDR3 is made up of 15 amino acids. Trimming removed 3 bases at V and 0 bases at J, with 11 bases between. CDR1 is KGHSH, CDR2 LQKENI, per germline. The DNA for the CDR3 is TGTGCCAGCTCACCCCGGAGCGGTAACCAAGAGACCCAGTACTTC. Residues: CASSPRSGNQETQYF.

This sequence joins TRBV5-4 and TRBJ1-5, with 8 bases fitting TRBD1. The CDR3 runs to 15 residues. V was pared by 2 bases and J by 5 bases, with 6 bases of the junction left unmatched. In germline, CDR1 is SGHNT, CDR2 YYREEE (reference sequence). This chain's CDR3 is CASSLTGGGDQPQHF. The CDR3 coding sequence is TGTGCCAGCAGCTTAACAGGGGGAGGAGATCAGCCCCAGCATTTT. Full variable domain (outside the CDR3, taken from reference TRBV5-4 and TRBJ1-5): ETGVTQSPTHLIKTRGQQVTLRCSSQSGHNTVSWYQQALGQGPQFIFQYYREEENGRGNFPPRFSGLQFPNYSSELNVNALELDDSALYLCASSLTGGGDQPQHFGDGTRLSIL.

The rearrangement links TRBV4-3 to TRBJ1-6, with D perhaps matching TRBD1 (5 bases). Germline CDR1 reads LGHNA; CDR2 reads YSLEER. The V end was cut by 2 bases, the J end by 9 bases, with 11 bases between. The length of the CDR3 is 14 residues. The CDR3 sequence is CASSQYQGFSPLHF. In DNA, the CDR3 is TGCGCCAGCAGCCAATATCAGGGTTTTTCACCCCTCCACTTT.

The V gene is TRBV5-1, the J gene TRBJ1-5; no clear D. Germline CDR1 is SGHRS and CDR2 is YFSETQ. The CDR3 is 14 amino acids. Trimming took 0 bases from V and 3 from J, leaving 7 bases between them. The CDR3 DNA reads TGCGCCAGCAGCTTGGACAGTTCCAATCAGCCCCAGCATTTT. Translated: CASSLDSSNQPQHF.

The chain uses TRBV9 and TRBJ1-6, with TRBD1 as a possible D gene (5 bases). The CDR3 consists of 17 residues. The germline gives CDR1 SGDLS, CDR2 YYNGEE. Trimming shortened V by 0 bases and J by 6 bases, and 16 bases separated the two germline ends. CDR3 loop: CASSVGGTGGTNSPLHF. As DNA, the CDR3 is TGTGCCAGCAGCGTAGGAGGAACAGGTGGGACTAATTCACCCCTCCACTTT.

This chain uses TRBV5-1 with TRBJ2-5, with TRBD1 matching over 10 bases. This CDR3 spans 14 amino acids. J was trimmed by 5 bases and V by 4 bases; bases with no gene match: 5. Looked up from germline, CDR1 is SGHRS and CDR2 is YFSETQ. The CDR3 loop reads CASSKGQGGETQYF. The CDR3 nucleotides read TGCGCCAGCAGCAAAGGACAGGGGGGTGAGACCCAGTACTTC.

This chain links TRBV7-3 with TRBJ2-3, with 8 bases aligning to TRBD2. With 5 bases clipped from V and 6 bases from J, the junction kept 10 bases outside the gene matches. This CDR3 contains 15 residues. Germline V gives CDR1 SGHTA, CDR2 FQGTGA. CDR3 region: CASSLGMRGADTQYF. The CDR3 DNA reads TGTGCCAGCAGCCTAGGGATGCGGGGGGCGGATACGCAGTATTTT.

The rearrangement uses TRBV6-4 and TRBJ2-3; 14 nucleotides line up with TRBD2. The trim removed 0 bases at V and 4 bases at J, leaving 0 bases unmatched. This CDR3 has 16 amino acids. CDR1 and CDR2 (germline): MRHNA, SNTAGT. The CDR3 DNA sequence: TGTGCCAGCAGTGACTCGGGACTAGCGGGAGCAGATACGCAGTATTTT. This sequence encodes CASSDSGLAGADTQYF.

This chain joins TRBV14 and TRBJ1-1; no clear D gene. The V end lost 3 bases, the J end lost 0 bases, and 8 bases lay between the germline ends. There are 14 residues in the CDR3. Germline V gives CDR1 SGHDN, CDR2 FVKESK. CDR3: CASSHPTVNTEAFF. The CDR3 DNA is TGTGCCAGCAGCCACCCGACTGTGAACACTGAAGCTTTCTTT.

The chain is built from TRBV3-1 (or the pseudogene TRBV3-2) and TRBJ1-2; D may be TRBD1 (6 bases). This CDR3 spans 15 amino acids. CDR1 LGHDT and CDR2 YNNKEL come from the germline V gene (reference sequence). The V end lost 1 base, the J end lost 7 bases, and 16 bases lay between the germline ends. The CDR3 reads CASSQAPRGLGGYTF. The CDR3 coding sequence is TGTGCCAGCAGCCAAGCCCCCCGGGGGCTCGGTGGCTACACCTTC.